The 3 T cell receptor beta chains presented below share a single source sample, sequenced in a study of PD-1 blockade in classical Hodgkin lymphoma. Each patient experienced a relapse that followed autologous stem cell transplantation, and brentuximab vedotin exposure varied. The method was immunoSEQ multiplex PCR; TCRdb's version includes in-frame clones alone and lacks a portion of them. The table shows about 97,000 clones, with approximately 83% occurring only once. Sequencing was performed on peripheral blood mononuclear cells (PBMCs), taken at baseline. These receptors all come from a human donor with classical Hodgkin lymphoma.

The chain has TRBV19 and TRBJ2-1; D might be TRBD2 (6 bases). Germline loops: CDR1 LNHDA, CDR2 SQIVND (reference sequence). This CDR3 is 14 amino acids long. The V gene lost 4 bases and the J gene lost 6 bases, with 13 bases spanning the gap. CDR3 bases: TGTGCCAGTAGTAGGGAGACTAGGGTCAATGAGCAGTTCTTC. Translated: CASSRETRVNEQFF.

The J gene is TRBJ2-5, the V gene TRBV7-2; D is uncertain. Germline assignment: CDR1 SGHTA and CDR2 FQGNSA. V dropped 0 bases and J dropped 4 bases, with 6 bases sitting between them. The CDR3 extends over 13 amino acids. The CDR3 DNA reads TGTGCCAGCAGCTTAGCGTGGGGAGAGACCCAGTACTTC. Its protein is CASSLAWGETQYF. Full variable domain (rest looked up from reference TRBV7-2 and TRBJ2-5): GAGVSQSPSNKVTEKGKDVELRCDPISGHTALYWYRQSLGQGLEFLIYFQGNSAPDKSGLPSDRFSAERTGGSVSTLTIQRTQQEDSAVYLCASSLAWGETQYFGPGTRLLVL.

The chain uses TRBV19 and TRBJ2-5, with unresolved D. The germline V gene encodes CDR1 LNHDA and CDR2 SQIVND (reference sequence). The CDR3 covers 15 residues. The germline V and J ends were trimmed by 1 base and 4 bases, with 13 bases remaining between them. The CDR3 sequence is CASSIGASTGETQYF. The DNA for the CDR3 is TGTGCCAGTAGTATAGGGGCCTCGACGGGAGAGACCCAGTACTTC.